Listed below are T cell receptor beta chains from one sample, sequenced in a study of beta chain features in type 1 diabetes. Sequencing was performed with immunoSEQ multiplex PCR; in TCRdb, only in-frame clones are kept and a portion is missing. This table holds about 160,000 clones, roughly 9.1% found once. Source material: central memory CD4+ T cells from blood. The receptors were sampled from a woman aged 18-29 years in good health. CDR3s leave out the opening cysteine and the closing phenylalanine or tryptophan. D genes are given only for firm matches.

TRBD1 TRBJ2-2 TRBV7-9 ASSSGTVNTGELF
NA TRBJ2-1 TRBV7-9 ASSSRGASYNEQF
NA TRBJ2-5 TRBV18 ASSRAGPSETQY
NA TRBJ1-5 TRBV9 PKDTRSYSNQPQH
TRBD2 TRBJ2-5 TRBV5-1 ASSLGGLAGRGETQY
TRBD1 TRBJ1-2 TRBV7-2 ASSPGTGDYGYT
TRBD1 TRBJ1-2 TRBV19 ASSRRDSNYGYT
TRBD2 TRBJ2-2 TRBV30 AWSVKGLAGGNGELF
TRBD1 TRBJ2-1 TRBV6-6 ASSYTGAPLNEQF
TRBD2 TRBJ2-5 TRBV30 AWRRGGFQETQY
NA TRBJ2-3 TRBV7-8 ASSPGLVTDTQY
NA TRBJ1-2 TRBV2 ASSRESPWYGYT
TRBD1 TRBJ2-3 TRBV7-9 ASSLGQGLDTQY
TRBD1 TRBJ1-5 TRBV11-2 ASSKAGGRNQPQH
NA TRBJ2-5 TRBV2 ASRPRGLGGTQY
TRBD1 TRBJ2-2 TRBV5-1 ASSLEPGQVTGELF
TRBD2 TRBJ2-7 TRBV7-9 ASSLFTGLTSGKVYEQY
TRBD1 TRBJ2-3 TRBV11-2 ASSQGGLHTDTQY
TRBD1 TRBJ1-2 TRBV30 AWSRDRFSNYGYT
NA TRBJ1-1 TRBV2 ASSESAFGATEAF
NA TRBJ2-1 TRBV27 ASRRPGYNEQF
NA TRBJ1-2 TRBV12-5 ASAPGVSDGYT
NA TRBJ1-4 TRBV5-4 ASSQLSRGNDEKLF
NA TRBJ1-2 TRBV29-1 SVEDVGGGYT
TRBD1 TRBJ1-1 TRBV29-1 SARDRDYTEAF
NA TRBJ1-5 TRBV5-8 ASSLMRNQPQH
NA TRBJ1-3 TRBV5-5 ASSLEGNTIY
TRBD1 TRBJ2-2 TRBV18 ASSPRGQGGTGELF